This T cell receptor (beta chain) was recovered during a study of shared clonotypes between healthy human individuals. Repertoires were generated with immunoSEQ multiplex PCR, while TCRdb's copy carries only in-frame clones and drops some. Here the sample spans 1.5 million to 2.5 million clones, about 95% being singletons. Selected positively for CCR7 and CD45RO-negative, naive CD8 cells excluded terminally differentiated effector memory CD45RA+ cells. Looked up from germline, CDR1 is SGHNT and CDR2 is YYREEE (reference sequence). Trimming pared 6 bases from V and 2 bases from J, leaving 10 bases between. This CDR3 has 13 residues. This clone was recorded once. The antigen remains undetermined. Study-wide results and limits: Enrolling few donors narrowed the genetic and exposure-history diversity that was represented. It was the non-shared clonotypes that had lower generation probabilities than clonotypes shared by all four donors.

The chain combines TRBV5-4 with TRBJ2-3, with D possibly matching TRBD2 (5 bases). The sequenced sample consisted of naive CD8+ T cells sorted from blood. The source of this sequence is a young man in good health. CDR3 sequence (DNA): TGTGCCAGCAAGCCGGGGTACACAGATACGCAGTATTTT. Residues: CASKPGYTDTQYF.